Below, one TCR beta chain is given with its context. Its antigen remains unknown. The data were taken from a study of beta chain features in type 1 diabetes. Study results and caveats: Shortening of TCRB CDR3s, moderate but significant, appeared in all four CD4+ subsets of Type 1 diabetes patients. Junctions at VDJ sites from type 1 diabetes patients had fewer insertions and more deletions.

As every portion of the isolated RNA was reverse transcribed, the sequencing read expressed TCRB transcripts. The method was immunoSEQ multiplex PCR; TCRdb's version includes in-frame clones alone and lacks a portion of them. The data hold 900,000 or so clones, with 15% to 20% observed a single time. Material: naive CD4+ T cells from blood. This receptor was obtained from a woman between 18 and 29 years old in good health.

For the CDR3, the DNA is TGTGCCAGCAGTACGGGAATAGGGGAGGTGTGGGAGACCCAGTACTTC. The encoded protein is CASSTGIGEVWETQYF. The chain couples TRBV28 to TRBJ2-5; a weak D match, TRBD2 (6 bases). Germline V gene lookup returns CDR1 MDHEN and CDR2 SYDVKM. The CDR3 length is 16 residues. Deletions cut 5 bases from V and 5 bases from J, with 21 bases between.